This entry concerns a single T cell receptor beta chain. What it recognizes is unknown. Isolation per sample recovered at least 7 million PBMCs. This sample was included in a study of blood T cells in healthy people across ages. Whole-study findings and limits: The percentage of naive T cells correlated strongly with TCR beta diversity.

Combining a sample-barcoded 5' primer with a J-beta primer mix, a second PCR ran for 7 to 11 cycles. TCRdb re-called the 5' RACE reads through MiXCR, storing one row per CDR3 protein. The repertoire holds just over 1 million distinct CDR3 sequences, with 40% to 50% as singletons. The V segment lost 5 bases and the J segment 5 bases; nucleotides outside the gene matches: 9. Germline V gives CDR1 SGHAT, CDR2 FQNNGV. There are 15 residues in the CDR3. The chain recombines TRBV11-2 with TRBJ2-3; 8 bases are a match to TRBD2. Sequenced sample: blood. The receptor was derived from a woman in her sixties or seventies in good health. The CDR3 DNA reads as TGTGCCAGCAGCCTAGCGGGTGCGGTCGGAGATACGCAGTATTTT. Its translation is CASSLAGAVGDTQYF.